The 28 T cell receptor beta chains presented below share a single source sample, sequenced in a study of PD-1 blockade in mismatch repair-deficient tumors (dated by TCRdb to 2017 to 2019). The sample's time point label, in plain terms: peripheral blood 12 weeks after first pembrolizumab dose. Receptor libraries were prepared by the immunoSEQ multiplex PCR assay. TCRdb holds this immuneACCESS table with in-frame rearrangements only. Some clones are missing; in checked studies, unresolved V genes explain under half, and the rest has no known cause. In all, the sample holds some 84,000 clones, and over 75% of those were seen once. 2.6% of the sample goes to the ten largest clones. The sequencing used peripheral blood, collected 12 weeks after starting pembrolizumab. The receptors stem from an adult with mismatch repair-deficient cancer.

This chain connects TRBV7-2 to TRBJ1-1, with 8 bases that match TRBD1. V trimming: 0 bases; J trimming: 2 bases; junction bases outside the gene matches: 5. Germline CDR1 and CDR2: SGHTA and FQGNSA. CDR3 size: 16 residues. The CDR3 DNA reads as TGTGCCAGCAGCTTAGCCATGGACAGGGACAACACTGAAGCTTTCTTT. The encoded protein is CASSLAMDRDNTEAFF.

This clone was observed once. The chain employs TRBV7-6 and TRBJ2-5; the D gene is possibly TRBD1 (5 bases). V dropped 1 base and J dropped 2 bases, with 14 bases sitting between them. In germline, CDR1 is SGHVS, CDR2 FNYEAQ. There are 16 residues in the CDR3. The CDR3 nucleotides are TGTGCCAGCAGCTTAGGAGCCAGGGCCAATCAAGAGACCCAGTACTTC. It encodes CASSLGARANQETQYF.

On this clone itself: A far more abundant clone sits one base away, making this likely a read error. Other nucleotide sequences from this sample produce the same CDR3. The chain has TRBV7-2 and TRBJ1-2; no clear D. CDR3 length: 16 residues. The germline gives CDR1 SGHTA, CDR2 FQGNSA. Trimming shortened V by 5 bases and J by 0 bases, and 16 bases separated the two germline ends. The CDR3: CASSQDEESPNYGYTF. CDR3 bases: TGTGCCAGCAGCCAAGATGAAGAATCTCCTAACTATGGCTACACCTTC. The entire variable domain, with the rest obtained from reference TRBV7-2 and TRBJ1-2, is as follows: GAGVSQSPSNKVTEKGKDVELRCDPISGHTALYWYRQSLGQGLEFLIYFQGNSAPDKSGLPSDRFSAERTGGSVSTLTIQRTQQEDSAVYLCASSQDEESPNYGYTFGSGTRLTVV.

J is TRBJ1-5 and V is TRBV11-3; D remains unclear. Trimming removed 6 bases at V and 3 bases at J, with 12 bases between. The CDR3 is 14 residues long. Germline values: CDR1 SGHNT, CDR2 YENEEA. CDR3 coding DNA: TGTGCCAGCAGTCTCGACGGCCCCAATCAGCCCCAGCATTTT. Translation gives CASSLDGPNQPQHF. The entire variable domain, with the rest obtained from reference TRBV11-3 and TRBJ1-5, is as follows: EAGVVQSPRYKIIEKKQPVAFWCNPISGHNTLYWYLQNLGQGPELLIRYENEEAVDDSQLPKDRFSAERLKGVDSTLKIQPAELGDSAVYLCASSLDGPNQPQHFGDGTRLSIL.

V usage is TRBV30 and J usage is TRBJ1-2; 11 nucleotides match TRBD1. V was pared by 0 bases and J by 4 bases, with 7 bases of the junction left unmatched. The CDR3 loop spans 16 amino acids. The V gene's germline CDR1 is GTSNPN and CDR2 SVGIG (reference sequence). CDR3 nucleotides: TGTGCCTGGAGTGTACCTGGACAGGGGGCTTTCTATGGCTACACCTTC. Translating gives CAWSVPGQGAFYGYTF.

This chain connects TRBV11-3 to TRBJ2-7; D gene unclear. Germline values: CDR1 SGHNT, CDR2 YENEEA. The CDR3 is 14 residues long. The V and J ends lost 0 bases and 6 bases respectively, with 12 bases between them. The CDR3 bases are TGTGCCAGCAGCTTAGAGGCAGGTGTCCTCGAGCAGTACTTC. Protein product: CASSLEAGVLEQYF. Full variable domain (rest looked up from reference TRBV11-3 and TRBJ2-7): EAGVVQSPRYKIIEKKQPVAFWCNPISGHNTLYWYLQNLGQGPELLIRYENEEAVDDSQLPKDRFSAERLKGVDSTLKIQPAELGDSAVYLCASSLEAGVLEQYFGPGTRLTVT.

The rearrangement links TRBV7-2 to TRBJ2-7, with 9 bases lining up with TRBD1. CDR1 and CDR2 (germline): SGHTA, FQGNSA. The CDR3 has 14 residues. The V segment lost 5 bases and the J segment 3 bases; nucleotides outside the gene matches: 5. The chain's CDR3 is CASSVDRGYYEQYF. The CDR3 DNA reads TGTGCCAGCAGCGTAGACAGGGGGTACTACGAGCAGTACTTC.

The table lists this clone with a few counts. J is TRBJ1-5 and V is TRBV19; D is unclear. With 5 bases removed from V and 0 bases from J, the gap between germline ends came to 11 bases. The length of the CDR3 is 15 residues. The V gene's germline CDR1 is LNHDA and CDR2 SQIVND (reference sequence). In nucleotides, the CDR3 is TGTGCCAGTAGTCCAGCCTGGGGTAGCAATCAGCCCCAGCATTTT. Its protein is CASSPAWGSNQPQHF.

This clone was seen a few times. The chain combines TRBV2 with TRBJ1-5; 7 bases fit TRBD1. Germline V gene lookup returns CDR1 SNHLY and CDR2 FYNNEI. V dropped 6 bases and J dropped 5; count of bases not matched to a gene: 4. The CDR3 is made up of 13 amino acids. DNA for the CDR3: TGTGCCAGCAGAGAGGGACAGCATCAGCCCCAGCATTTT. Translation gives CASREGQHQPQHF. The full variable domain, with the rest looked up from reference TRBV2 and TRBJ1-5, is EPEVTQTPSHQVTQMGQEVILRCVPISNHLYFYWYRQILGQKVEFLVSFYNNEISEKSEIFDDQFSVERPDGSNFTLKIRSTKLEDSAMYFCASREGQHQPQHFGDGTRLSIL.

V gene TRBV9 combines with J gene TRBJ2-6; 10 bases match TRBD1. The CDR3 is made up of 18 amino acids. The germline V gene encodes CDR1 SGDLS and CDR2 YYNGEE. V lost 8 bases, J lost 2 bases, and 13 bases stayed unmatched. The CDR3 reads CASSDPWDRGTGANVLTF. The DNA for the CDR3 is TGTGCCAGTTCGGACCCCTGGGACAGGGGCACTGGGGCCAACGTCCTGACTTTC. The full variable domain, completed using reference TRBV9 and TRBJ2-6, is DSGVTQTPKHLITATGQRVTLRCSPRSGDLSVYWYQQSLDQGLQFLIQYYNGEERAKGNILERFSAQQFPDLHSELNLSSLELGDSALYFCASSDPWDRGTGANVLTFGAGSRLTVL.

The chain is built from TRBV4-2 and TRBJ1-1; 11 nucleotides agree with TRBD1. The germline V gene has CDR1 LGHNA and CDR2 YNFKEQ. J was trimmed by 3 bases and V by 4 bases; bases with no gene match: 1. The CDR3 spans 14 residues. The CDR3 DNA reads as TGTGCCAGCAGCCCGGGACAGGGGGACACTGAAGCTTTCTTT. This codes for CASSPGQGDTEAFF.

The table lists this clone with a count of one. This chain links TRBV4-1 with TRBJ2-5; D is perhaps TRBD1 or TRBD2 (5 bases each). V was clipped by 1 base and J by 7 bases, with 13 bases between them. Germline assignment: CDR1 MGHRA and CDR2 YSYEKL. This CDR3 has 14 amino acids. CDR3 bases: TGCGCCAGCAGCCAAGGGGGCTTAGAGGGGACCCAGTACTTC. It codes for CASSQGGLEGTQYF.

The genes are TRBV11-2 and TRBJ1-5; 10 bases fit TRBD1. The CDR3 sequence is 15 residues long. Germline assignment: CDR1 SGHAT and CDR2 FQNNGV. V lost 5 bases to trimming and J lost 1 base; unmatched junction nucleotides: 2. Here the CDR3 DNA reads TGTGCCAGCAGCGGGGACAGGGGAAGCAATCAGCCCCAGCATTTT. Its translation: CASSGDRGSNQPQHF.

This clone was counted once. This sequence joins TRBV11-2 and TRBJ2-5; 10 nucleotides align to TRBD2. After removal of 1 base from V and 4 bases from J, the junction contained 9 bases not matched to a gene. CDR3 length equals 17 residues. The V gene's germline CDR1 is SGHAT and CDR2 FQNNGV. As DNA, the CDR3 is TGTGCCAGCAGCTTAGGGACAGCGGGAGGGCCTCGAGAGACCCAGTACTTC. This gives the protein CASSLGTAGGPRETQYF.

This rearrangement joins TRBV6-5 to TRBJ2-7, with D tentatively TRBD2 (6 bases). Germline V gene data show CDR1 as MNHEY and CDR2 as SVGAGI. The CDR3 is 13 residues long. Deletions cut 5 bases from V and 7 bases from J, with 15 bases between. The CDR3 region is CASSTGDFWEQYF. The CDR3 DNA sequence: TGTGCCAGCAGTACTGGGGACTTTTGGGAGCAGTACTTC.

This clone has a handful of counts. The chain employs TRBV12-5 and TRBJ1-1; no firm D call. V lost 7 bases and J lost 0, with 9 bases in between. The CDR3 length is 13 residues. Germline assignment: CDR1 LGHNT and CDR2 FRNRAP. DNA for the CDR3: TGTGCTAGTGCGGACGGTATGAACACTGAAGCTTTCTTT. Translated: CASADGMNTEAFF.

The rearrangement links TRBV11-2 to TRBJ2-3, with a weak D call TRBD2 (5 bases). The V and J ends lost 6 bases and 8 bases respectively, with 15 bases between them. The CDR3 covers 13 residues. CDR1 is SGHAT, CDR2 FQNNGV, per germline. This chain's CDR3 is CASRGIGESTQYF. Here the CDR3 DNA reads TGTGCCAGCAGGGGGATCGGGGAATCTACGCAGTATTTT.

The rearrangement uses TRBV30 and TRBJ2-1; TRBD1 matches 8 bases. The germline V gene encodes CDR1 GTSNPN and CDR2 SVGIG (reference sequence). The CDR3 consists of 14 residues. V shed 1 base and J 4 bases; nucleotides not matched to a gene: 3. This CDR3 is CAWSGDRGYNEQFF. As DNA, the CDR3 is TGTGCCTGGAGTGGAGACAGGGGTTACAATGAGCAGTTCTTC.

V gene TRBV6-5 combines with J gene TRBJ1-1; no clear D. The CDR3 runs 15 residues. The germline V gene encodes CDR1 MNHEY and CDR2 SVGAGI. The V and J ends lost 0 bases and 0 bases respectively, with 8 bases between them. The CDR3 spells CASSYSGSMNTEAFF. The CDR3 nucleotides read TGTGCCAGCAGTTACTCCGGCAGTATGAACACTGAAGCTTTCTTT.

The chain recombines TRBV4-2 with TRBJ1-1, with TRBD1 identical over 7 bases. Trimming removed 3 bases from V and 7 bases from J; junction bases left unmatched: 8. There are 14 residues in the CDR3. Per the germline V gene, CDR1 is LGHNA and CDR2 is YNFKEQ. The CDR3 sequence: CASSQTGRSFEAFF. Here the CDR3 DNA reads TGTGCCAGCAGCCAGACAGGGAGAAGTTTTGAAGCTTTCTTT.

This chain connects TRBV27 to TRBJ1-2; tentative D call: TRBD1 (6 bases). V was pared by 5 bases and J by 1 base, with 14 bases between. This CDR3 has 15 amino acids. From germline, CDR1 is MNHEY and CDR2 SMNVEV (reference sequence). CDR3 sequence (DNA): TGTGCCAGCAGTAAAACAGGGTTGAATAACTATGGCTACACCTTC. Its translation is CASSKTGLNNYGYTF.

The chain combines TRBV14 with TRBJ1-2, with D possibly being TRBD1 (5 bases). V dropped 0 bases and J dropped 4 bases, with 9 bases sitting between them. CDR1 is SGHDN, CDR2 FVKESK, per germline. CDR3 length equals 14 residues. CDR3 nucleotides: TGTGCCAGCAGCCAAGATCCCAGGGTCTATGGCTACACCTTC. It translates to CASSQDPRVYGYTF.

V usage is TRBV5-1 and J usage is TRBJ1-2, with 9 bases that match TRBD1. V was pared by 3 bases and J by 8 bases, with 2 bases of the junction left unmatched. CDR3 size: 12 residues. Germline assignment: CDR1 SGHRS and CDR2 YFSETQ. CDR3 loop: CASSSGQGGYTF. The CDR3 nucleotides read TGCGCCAGCAGCTCAGGACAGGGGGGCTACACCTTC.

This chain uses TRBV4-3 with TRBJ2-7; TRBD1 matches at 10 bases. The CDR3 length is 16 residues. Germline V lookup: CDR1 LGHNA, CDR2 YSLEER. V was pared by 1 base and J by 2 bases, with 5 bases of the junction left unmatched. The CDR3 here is CASSQGGTGVTYEQYF. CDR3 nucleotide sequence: TGCGCCAGCAGCCAAGGGGGGACAGGGGTGACCTACGAGCAGTACTTC.

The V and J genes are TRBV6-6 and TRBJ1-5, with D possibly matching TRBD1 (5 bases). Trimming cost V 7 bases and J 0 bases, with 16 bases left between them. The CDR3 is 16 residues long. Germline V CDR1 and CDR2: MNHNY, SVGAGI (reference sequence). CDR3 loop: CASKGREAYSNQPQHF. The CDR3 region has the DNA TGTGCCAGCAAGGGGCGGGAGGCTTATAGCAATCAGCCCCAGCATTTT.

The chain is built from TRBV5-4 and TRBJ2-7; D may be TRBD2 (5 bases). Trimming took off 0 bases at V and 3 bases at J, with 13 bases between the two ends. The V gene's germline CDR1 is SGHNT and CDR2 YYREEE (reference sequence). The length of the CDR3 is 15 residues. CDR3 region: CASSLGGWPVYEQYF. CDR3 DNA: TGTGCCAGCAGCTTGGGAGGGTGGCCAGTCTACGAGCAGTACTTC.

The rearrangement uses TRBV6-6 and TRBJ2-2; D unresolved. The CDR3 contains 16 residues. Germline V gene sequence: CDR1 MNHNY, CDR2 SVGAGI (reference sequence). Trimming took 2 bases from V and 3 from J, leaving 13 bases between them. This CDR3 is CASSYRARLYTGELFF. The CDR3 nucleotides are TGTGCCAGCAGTTACCGGGCCCGCTTGTACACCGGGGAGCTGTTTTTT.

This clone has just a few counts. The CDR3 DNA sequence: TGTGCCAGCAGTCTTAGCGGGAGGGCCTTCCACGAGCAGTACTTC. It encodes CASSLSGRAFHEQYF. The gene calls are TRBV5-5 and TRBJ2-7, with 11 bases identical to TRBD2. Germline V lookup: CDR1 SGHKS, CDR2 YYEKEE (reference sequence). V was clipped by 5 bases and J by 5 bases; unmatched bases: 9. The CDR3 consists of 15 residues. The full variable domain, in which reference TRBV5-5 and TRBJ2-7 provide the parts outside the CDR3, is DAGVTQSPTHLIKTRGQQVTLRCSPISGHKSVSWYQQVLGQGPQFIFQYYEKEERGRGNFPDRFSARQFPNYSSELNVNALLLGDSALYLCASSLSGRAFHEQYFGPGTRLTVT.